In its sample, the clone carrying this T cell receptor beta chain ranks as medium-sized. The antigen is undetermined. The data stem from a study of spatial heterogeneity in lung cancer. In the study overall: There were consistently more beta-chain sequences detected than alpha-chain sequences. General study points: Estimation of coverage gave values of about 7% for alpha and around 14% for beta chains in tumor T cells. Mutation tallies in tumors tracked expanded intratumoral alpha and beta TCR counts.

Regarding time point: sample taken at primary tumor resection. TCRdb independently ran MiXCR on the 5' RACE reads; one entry per CDR3 protein. The table has fewer than 9,500 distinct CDR3 sequences, 2.9% seen once. The CDR3 loop spans 16 amino acids. Per germline, CDR1 SGHAT and CDR2 FQNNGV. The V and J ends lost 4 bases and 1 base, in that order; junction bases with no gene match: 8. V is TRBV11-2 and J is TRBJ2-7, with 9 bases that match TRBD1. The sequencing used lung tumor tissue, collected at surgery. The clonotype originates from a male donor with early-stage non-small cell lung cancer. CDR3 coding DNA: TGTGCCAGCAGCTCAGCCGGGACAGGGAATTCCTACGAGCAGTACTTC. This sequence encodes CASSSAGTGNSYEQYF.